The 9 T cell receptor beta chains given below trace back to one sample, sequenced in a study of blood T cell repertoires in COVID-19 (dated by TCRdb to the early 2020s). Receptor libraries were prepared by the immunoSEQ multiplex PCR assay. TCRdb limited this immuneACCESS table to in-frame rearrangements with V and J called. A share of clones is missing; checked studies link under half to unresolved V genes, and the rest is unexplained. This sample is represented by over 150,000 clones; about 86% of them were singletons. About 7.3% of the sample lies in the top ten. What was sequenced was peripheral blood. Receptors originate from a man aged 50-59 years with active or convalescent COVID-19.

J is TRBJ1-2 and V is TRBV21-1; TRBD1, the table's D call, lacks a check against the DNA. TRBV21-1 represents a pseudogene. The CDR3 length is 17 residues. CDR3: CASSKRGSATNDYGYTF. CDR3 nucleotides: TGTGCCAGCAGCAAAAGGGGCTCGGCCACAAATGACTATGGCTACACCTTC.

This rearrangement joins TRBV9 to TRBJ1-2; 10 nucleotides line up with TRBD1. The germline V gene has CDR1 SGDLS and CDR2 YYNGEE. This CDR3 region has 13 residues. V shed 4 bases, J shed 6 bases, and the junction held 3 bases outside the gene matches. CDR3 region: CASSTGTGDGYTF. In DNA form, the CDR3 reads TGTGCCAGCAGCACCGGGACAGGGGATGGCTACACCTTC.

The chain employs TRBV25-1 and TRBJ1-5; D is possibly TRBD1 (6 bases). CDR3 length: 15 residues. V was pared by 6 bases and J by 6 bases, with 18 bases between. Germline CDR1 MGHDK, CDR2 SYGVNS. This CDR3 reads CASSDSLGAGQPQHF. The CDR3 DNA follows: TGTGCCAGCAGCGACAGTTTGGGGGCGGGTCAGCCCCAGCATTTT.

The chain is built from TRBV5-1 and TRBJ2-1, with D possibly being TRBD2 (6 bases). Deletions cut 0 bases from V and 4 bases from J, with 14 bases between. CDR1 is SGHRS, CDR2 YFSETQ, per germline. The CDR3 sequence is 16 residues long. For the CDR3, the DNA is TGCGCCAGCAGCTTGGGGGCTAGCGTAGCATACAATGAGCAGTTCTTC. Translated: CASSLGASVAYNEQFF.

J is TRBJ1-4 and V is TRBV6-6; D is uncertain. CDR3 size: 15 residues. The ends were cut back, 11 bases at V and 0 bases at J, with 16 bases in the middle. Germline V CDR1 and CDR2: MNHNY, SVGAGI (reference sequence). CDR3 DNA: TGTGCCGCAGCCCCGGGGATGTCAACTAATGAAAAACTGTTTTTT. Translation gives CAAAPGMSTNEKLFF.

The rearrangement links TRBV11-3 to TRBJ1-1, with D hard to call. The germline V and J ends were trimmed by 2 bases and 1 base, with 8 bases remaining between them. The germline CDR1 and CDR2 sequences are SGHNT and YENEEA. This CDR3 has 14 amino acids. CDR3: CASSLSSSNTEAFF. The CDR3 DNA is TGTGCCAGCAGCTTATCCTCGTCGAACACTGAAGCTTTCTTT.

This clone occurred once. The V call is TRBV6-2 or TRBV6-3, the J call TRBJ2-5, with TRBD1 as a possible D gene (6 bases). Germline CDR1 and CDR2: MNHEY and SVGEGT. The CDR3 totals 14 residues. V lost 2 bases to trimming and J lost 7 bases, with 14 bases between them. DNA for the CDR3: TGTGCCAGCAGTTACCGAGGGGGACCATCGACCCAGTACTTC. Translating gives CASSYRGGPSTQYF.

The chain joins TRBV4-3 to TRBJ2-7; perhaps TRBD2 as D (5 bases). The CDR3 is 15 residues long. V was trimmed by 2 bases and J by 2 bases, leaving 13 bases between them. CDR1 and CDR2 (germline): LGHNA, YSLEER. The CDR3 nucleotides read TGCGCCAGCAGCCAACTAGCCCGGGGAACCTACGAGCAGTACTTC. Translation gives CASSQLARGTYEQYF.

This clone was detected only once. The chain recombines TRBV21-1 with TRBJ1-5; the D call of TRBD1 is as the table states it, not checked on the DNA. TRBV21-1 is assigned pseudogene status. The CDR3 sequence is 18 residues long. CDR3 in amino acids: CASSSTDRGRLGNQPQHF. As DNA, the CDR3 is TGTGCCAGCAGCAGCACGGACAGGGGGCGTCTCGGCAATCAGCCCCAGCATTTT.